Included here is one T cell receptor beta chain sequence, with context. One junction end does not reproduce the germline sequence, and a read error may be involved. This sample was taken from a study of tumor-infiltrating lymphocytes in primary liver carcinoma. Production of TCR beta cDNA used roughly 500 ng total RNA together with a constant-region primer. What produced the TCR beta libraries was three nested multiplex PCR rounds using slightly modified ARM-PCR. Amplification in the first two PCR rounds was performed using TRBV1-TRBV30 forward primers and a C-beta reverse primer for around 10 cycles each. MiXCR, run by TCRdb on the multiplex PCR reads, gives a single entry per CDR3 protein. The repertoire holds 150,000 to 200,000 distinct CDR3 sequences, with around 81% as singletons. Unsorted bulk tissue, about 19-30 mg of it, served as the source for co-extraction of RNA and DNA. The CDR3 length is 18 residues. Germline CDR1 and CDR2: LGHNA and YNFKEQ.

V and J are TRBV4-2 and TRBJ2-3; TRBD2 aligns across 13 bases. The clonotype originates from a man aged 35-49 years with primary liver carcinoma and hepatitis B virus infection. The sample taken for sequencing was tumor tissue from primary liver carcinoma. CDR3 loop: CVSSQEGRTSGRGDTQYF. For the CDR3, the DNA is TGTGTCAGCAGCCAAGAAGGGAGGACTAGCGGGAGAGGGGATACGCAGTATTTT.